This is a list of T cell receptor beta chains from one sample in a study of CXCR3-negative and CXCR3-positive naive CD8 T cells. TCRdb processed the 5' RACE reads again and assigns one entry to each CDR3 protein, with no DNA. This table lists roughly 93,000 distinct CDR3 sequences. Source material: naive CXCR3+ CD8+ T cells from blood. These TCRs come from a human donor in good health. Some clones in this sample may be carry-over from other donors' samples. Both conserved end residues are part of each CDR3. Clone size is given for some rows only: seen once, a few or many times, or a class if the clone is expanded.

TRBV10-3,TRBJ2-1,NA,CAISETGGNGEQFF
TRBV5-4,TRBJ2-1,NA,CASSSDSYEQFF
TRBV9,TRBJ2-5,NA,CASSVGGTETQYF
TRBV29-1,TRBJ1-4,NA,CSVVFFGQGATNEKLFF
TRBV7-8,TRBJ2-1,NA,CASSPFGGPYNEQFF
TRBV14,TRBJ1-6,NA,CASSQLQAVTLHF
TRBV24-1,TRBJ2-1,NA,CATTRPKRDRGRSYDEQFF
TRBV12-3/TRBV12-4,TRBJ2-2,medium-sized,CASSLVGNTGELFF
TRBV7-9,TRBJ2-3,NA,CASSFQGTSGDSTDTQYF
TRBV7-9,TRBJ2-7,NA,CASNPAAGGGYEQYF
TRBV7-9,TRBJ2-2,NA,CASSLPVRSANTGELFF